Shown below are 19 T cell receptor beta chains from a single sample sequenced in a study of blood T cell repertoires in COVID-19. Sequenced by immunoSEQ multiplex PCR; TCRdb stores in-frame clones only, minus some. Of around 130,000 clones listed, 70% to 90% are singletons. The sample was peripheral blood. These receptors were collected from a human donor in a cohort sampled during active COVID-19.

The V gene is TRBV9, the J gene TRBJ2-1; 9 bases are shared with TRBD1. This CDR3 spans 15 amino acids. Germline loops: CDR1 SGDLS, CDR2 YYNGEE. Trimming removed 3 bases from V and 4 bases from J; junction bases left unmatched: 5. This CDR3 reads CASSETGGAYNEQFF. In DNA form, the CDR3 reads TGTGCCAGCAGCGAAACAGGGGGCGCTTACAATGAGCAGTTCTTC.

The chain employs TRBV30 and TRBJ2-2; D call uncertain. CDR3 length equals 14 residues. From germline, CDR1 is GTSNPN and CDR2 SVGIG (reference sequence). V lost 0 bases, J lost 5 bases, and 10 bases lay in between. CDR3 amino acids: CAWSVKTVTGELFF. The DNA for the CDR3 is TGTGCCTGGAGTGTAAAAACGGTAACCGGGGAGCTGTTTTTT. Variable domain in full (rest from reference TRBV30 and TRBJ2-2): SQTIHQWPATLVQPVGSPLSLECTVEGTSNPNLYWYRQAAGRGLQLLFYSVGIGQISSEVPQNLSASRPQDRQFILSSKKLLLSDSGFYLCAWSVKTVTGELFFGEGSRLTVL.

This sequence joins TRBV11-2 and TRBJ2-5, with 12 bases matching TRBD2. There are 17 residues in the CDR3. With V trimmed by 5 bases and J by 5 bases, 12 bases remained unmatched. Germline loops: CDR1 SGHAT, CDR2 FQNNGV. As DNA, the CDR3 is TGTGCCAGCAGCCCCGGCATAGCTAGCGGGGGGGGTGAGACCCAGTACTTC. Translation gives CASSPGIASGGGETQYF.

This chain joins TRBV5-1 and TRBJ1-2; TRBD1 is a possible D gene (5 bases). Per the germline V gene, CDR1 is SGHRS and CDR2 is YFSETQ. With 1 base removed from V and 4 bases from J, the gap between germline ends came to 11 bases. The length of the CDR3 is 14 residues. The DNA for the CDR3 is TGCGCCAGCAGCTTGCACGACAGAACCTATGGCTACACCTTC. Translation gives CASSLHDRTYGYTF.

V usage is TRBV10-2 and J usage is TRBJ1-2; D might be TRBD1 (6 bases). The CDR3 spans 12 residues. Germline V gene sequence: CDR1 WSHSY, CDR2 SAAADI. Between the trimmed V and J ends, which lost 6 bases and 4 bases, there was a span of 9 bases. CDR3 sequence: CASSPDSYGYTF. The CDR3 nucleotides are TGCGCCAGCAGCCCGGACAGCTATGGCTACACCTTC.

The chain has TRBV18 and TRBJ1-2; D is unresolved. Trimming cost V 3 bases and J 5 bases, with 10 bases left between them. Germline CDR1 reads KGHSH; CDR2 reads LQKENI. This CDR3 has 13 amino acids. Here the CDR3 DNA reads TGTGCCAGCTCACCGGAGCCTGGGTATGGCTACACCTTC. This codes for CASSPEPGYGYTF.

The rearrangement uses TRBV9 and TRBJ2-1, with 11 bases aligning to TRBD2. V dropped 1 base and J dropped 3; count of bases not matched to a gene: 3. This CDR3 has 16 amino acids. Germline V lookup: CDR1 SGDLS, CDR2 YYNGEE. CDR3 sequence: CASSVLAGGHYNEQFF. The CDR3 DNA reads TGTGCCAGCAGCGTATTAGCGGGGGGGCACTACAATGAGCAGTTCTTC. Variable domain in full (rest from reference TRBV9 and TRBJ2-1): DSGVTQTPKHLITATGQRVTLRCSPRSGDLSVYWYQQSLDQGLQFLIQYYNGEERAKGNILERFSAQQFPDLHSELNLSSLELGDSALYFCASSVLAGGHYNEQFFGPGTRLTVL.

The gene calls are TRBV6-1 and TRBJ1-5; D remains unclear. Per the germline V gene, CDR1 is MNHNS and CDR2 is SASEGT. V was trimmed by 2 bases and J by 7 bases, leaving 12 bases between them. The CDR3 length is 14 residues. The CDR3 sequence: CASSERPTGQPQHF. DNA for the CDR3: TGTGCCAGCAGTGAACGACCAACGGGGCAGCCCCAGCATTTT.

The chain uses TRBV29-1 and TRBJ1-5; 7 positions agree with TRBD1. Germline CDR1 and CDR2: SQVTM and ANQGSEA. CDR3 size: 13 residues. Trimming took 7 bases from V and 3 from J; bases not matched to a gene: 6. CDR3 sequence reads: CSARDSLNQPQHF. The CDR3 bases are TGCAGCGCGAGGGACAGCCTCAATCAGCCCCAGCATTTT.

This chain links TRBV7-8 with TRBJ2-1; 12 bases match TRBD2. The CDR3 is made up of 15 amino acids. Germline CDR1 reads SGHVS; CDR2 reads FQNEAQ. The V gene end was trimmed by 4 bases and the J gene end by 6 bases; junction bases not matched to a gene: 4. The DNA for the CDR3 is TGTGCCAGCAGCTCCGGACTAGCGGGGACCAATGAGCAGTTCTTC. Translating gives CASSSGLAGTNEQFF.

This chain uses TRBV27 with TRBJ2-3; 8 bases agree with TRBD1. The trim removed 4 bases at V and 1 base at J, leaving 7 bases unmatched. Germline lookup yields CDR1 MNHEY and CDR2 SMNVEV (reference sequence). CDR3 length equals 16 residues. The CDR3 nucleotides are TGTGCCAGCAGTTCCCCAGGGGGCTTACGCACAGATACGCAGTATTTT. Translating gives CASSSPGGLRTDTQYF.

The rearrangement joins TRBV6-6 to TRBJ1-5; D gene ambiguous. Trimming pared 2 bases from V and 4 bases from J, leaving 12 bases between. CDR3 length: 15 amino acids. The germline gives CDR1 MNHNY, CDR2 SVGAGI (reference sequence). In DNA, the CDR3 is TGTGCCAGCAGTTACGGGCTCAGTGGGAATCAGCCCCAGCATTTT. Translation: CASSYGLSGNQPQHF.

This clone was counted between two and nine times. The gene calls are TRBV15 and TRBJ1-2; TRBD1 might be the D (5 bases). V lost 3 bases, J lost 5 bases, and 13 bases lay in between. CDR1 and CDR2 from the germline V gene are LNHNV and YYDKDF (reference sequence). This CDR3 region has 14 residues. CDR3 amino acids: CATSRARVSYGYTF. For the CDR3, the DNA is TGTGCCACCAGCAGGGCCAGGGTCTCTTATGGCTACACCTTC. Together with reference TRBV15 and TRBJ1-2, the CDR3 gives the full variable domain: DAMVIQNPRYQVTQFGKPVTLSCSQTLNHNVMYWYQQKSSQAPKLLFHYYDKDFNNEADTPDNFQSRRPNTSFCFLDIRSPGLGDTAMYLCATSRARVSYGYTFGSGTRLTVV.

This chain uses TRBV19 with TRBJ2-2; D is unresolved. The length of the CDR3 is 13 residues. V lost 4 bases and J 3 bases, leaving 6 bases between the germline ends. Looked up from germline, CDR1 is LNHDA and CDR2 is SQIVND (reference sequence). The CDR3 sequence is CASSTDYTGELFF. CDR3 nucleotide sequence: TGTGCCAGTAGTACAGACTACACCGGGGAGCTGTTTTTT.

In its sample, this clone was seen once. CDR3 sequence reads: CATSQPPGGANYGYTF. Here the CDR3 DNA reads TGTGCCACCAGTCAACCCCCAGGGGGAGCTAACTATGGCTACACCTTC. The rearrangement links TRBV24-1 to TRBJ1-2; 7 bases line up with TRBD1. Germline loops: CDR1 KGHDR, CDR2 SFDVKD. The CDR3 is 16 amino acids. The V gene end was trimmed by 6 bases and the J gene end by 0 bases; junction bases not matched to a gene: 9.

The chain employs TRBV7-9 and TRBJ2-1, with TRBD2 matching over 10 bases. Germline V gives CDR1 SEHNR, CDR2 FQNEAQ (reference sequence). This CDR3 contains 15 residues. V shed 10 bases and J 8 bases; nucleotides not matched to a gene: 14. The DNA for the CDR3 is TGTGCCACACAGAAGCGGGGGGGCCCGGTCGATGAGCAGTTCTTC. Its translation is CATQKRGGPVDEQFF. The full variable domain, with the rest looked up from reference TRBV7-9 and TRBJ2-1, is DTGVSQNPRHKITKRGQNVTFRCDPISEHNRLYWYRQTLGQGPEFLTYFQNEAQLEKSRLLSDRFSAERPKGSFSTLEIQRTEQGDSAMYLCATQKRGGPVDEQFFGPGTRLTVL.

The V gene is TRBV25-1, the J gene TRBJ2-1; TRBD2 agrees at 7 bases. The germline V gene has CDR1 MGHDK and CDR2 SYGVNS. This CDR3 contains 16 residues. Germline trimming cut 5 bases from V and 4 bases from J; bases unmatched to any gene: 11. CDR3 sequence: CASSTREGKWYNEQFF. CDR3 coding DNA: TGTGCCAGCAGTACAAGGGAGGGGAAGTGGTACAATGAGCAGTTCTTC.

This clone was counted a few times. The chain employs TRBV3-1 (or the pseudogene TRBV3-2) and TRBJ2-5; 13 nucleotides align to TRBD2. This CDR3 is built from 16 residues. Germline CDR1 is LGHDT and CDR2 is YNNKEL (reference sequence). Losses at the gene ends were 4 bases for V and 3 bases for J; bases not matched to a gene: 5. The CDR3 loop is CASSRLAGGSKETQYF. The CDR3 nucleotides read TGTGCCAGCAGCCGACTAGCGGGGGGCTCTAAAGAGACCCAGTACTTC.

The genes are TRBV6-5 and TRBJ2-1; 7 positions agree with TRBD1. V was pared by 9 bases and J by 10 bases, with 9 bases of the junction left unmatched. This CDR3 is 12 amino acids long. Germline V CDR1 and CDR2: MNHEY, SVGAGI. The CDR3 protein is CASTGAFWEQFF. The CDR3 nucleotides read TGTGCCAGTACAGGGGCTTTTTGGGAGCAGTTCTTC.